This entry lists 25 T cell receptor beta chains sequenced from one sample in a study of cytomegalovirus exposure and HLA in healthy donors. Primers: 60 Vbeta forward and 13 Jbeta reverse. Using immunoSEQ multiplex PCR, the repertoire was profiled, and TCRdb retains in-frame clones only, with some absent. This table has more than 150,000 clones, roughly three quarters appearing once. The sample taken for sequencing was PBMCs. The receptors were gathered from a woman in her forties in good health and CMV-seropositive.

The table lists this clone with a few counts. The chain is built from TRBV5-1 and TRBJ1-1; D is perhaps TRBD1 (5 bases). This CDR3 is 16 amino acids long. Germline lookup yields CDR1 SGHRS and CDR2 YFSETQ. Trimming stripped 6 bases from V and 0 bases from J, with 18 bases between. This CDR3 reads CASTPTALGLNTEAFF. In nucleotides, the CDR3 is TGCGCCAGCACCCCGACAGCTCTGGGGTTGAACACTGAAGCTTTCTTT. The variable domain in full, completed from reference TRBV5-1 and TRBJ1-1, reads KAGVTQTPRYLIKTRGQQVTLSCSPISGHRSVSWYQQTPGQGLQFLFEYFSETQRNKGNFPGRFSGRQFSNSRSEMNVSTLELGDSALYLCASTPTALGLNTEAFFGQGTRLTVV.

The gene calls are TRBV7-3 and TRBJ1-1; perhaps TRBD1 as D (5 bases). CDR3 length: 15 residues. V gave up 5 bases and J gave up 4 bases, with 17 bases separating them. Per the germline V gene, CDR1 is SGHTA and CDR2 is FQGTGA. The CDR3 protein is CASSVQGGAGTEAFF. In nucleotides, the CDR3 is TGTGCCAGCAGCGTGCAAGGCGGGGCGGGCACTGAAGCTTTCTTT.

The chain is built from TRBV7-9 and TRBJ2-4, with 8 bases fitting TRBD1. Unmatched junction bases numbered 8, after V lost 6 bases and J lost 1 base. There are 16 residues in the CDR3. Germline lookup yields CDR1 SEHNR and CDR2 FQNEAQ (reference sequence). The CDR3 loop is CASSPRTGMAKNIQYF. Written as DNA, the CDR3 is TGTGCCAGCAGTCCTCGGACAGGGATGGCCAAAAACATTCAGTACTTC.

CDR3 DNA: TGTGCCAGCTCACCGTCAGGGGCCACTGAAGCTTTCTTT. Translation: CASSPSGATEAFF. This chain joins TRBV18 and TRBJ1-1, with D possibly TRBD1 on 6 matching bases. There are 13 residues in the CDR3. The V gene lost 3 bases and the J gene lost 4 bases, with 9 bases spanning the gap. Germline V gene lookup returns CDR1 KGHSH and CDR2 LQKENI.

Comment on this clone: A read error may produce the germline difference seen at one junction end. The J gene is TRBJ1-2, the V gene TRBV7-8, with D unresolved. Germline V CDR1 and CDR2: SGHVS, FQNEAQ. This CDR3 is 14 amino acids long. DNA for the CDR3: TGTGCCAGCAGCTTAGGGGCTGGTAGTTATGACTACACCTTC. Its protein is CASSLGAGSYDYTF.

This clone was observed a few times. This rearrangement joins TRBV4-1 to TRBJ2-7, with D possibly matching TRBD2 (6 bases). This CDR3 is 15 amino acids long. Germline lookup yields CDR1 MGHRA and CDR2 YSYEKL. Trimming took 3 bases from V and 0 from J, leaving 12 bases between them. The CDR3 is CASSQSSGLSYEQYF. CDR3 nucleotide sequence: TGCGCCAGCAGCCAGTCATCGGGACTCTCCTACGAGCAGTACTTC.

V and J are TRBV27 and TRBJ1-4, with no clear D. V lost 6 bases and J 8 bases, leaving 16 bases between the germline ends. The CDR3 runs to 14 residues. CDR1 MNHEY and CDR2 SMNVEV come from the germline V gene (reference sequence). The CDR3 DNA reads TGTGCCAGCAGCTCCTTCACTAGCGGAGAAAAACTGTTTTTT. Protein product: CASSSFTSGEKLFF.

The rearrangement uses TRBV6-4 and TRBJ1-6, with D unresolved. The CDR3 sequence is 13 residues long. CDR1 and CDR2 from the germline V gene are MRHNA and SNTAGT. V was pared by 0 bases and J by 7 bases, with 4 bases between. CDR3 bases: TGTGCCAGCAGTGACTCCGAGAATTCACCCCTCCACTTT. Its translation: CASSDSENSPLHF.

The V gene is TRBV29-1, the J gene TRBJ2-7; TRBD1 matches 11 bases. Losses at the gene ends were 7 bases for V and 4 bases for J; bases not matched to a gene: 6. The CDR3 sequence is 13 residues long. The germline gives CDR1 SQVTM, CDR2 ANQGSEA. In DNA form, the CDR3 reads TGCAGCGCCCGGGACAGGGGGGCTTACGAGCAGTACTTC. This gives the protein CSARDRGAYEQYF.

This chain joins TRBV27 and TRBJ1-2, with TRBD1 matching 10 bases. Germline V gene lookup returns CDR1 MNHEY and CDR2 SMNVEV (reference sequence). The CDR3 totals 14 residues. V lost 5 bases and J lost 3; bases outside the gene matches: 3. CDR3 bases: TGTGCCAGCAGTCGACAGGGGGCGGACTATGGCTACACCTTC. Translation gives CASSRQGADYGYTF.

This sequence joins TRBV7-8 and TRBJ2-7, with a possible D match to TRBD2 (6 bases). The CDR3 consists of 16 residues. The V gene lost 1 base and the J gene lost 5 bases, with 18 bases spanning the gap. Per the germline V gene, CDR1 is SGHVS and CDR2 is FQNEAQ. CDR3 DNA sequence: TGTGCCAGCAGCTTAGGGTCCGTCGGGAGCGGCGACGAGCAGTACTTC. Translated, it gives CASSLGSVGSGDEQYF.

The rearrangement uses TRBV29-1 and TRBJ1-1; 7 bases are shared with TRBD1. CDR1 is SQVTM, CDR2 ANQGSEA, per germline. The CDR3 is 16 amino acids. Unmatched junction bases numbered 12, after V lost 4 bases and J lost 1 base. CDR3 protein: CSVVMTGLGQNTEAFF. CDR3 in DNA: TGCAGCGTTGTCATGACAGGGTTGGGCCAGAACACTGAAGCTTTCTTT. Supplemented by reference TRBV29-1 and TRBJ1-1, the full variable domain reads SAVISQKPSRDICQRGTSLTIQCQVDSQVTMMFWYRQQPGQSLTLIATANQGSEATYESGFVIDKFPISRPNLTFSTLTVSNMSPEDSSIYLCSVVMTGLGQNTEAFFGQGTRLTVV.

The rearrangement links TRBV19 to TRBJ1-2; no clear D. V lost 6 bases and J 6 bases, leaving 14 bases between the germline ends. Germline loops: CDR1 LNHDA, CDR2 SQIVND (reference sequence). CDR3 size: 13 residues. DNA of the CDR3: TGTGCCAGTAGCCGTGGTTCTTCGGATGGCTACACCTTC. This translates into CASSRGSSDGYTF.

This clone was picked up a small number of times. This chain joins TRBV7-6 and TRBJ1-2; D ambiguous. In germline, CDR1 is SGHVS, CDR2 FNYEAQ. The CDR3 is 16 residues long. V was shortened by 5 bases and J by 8 bases, with 24 bases between the two germline ends. The CDR3 nucleotides are TGTGCCAGCAGCCCCCGGGAGGGCACCCGAGGTTTGGGCTACACCTTC. This sequence encodes CASSPREGTRGLGYTF. Together with reference TRBV7-6 and TRBJ1-2, the CDR3 gives the full variable domain: GAGVSQSPRYKVTKRGQDVALRCDPISGHVSLYWYRQALGQGPEFLTYFNYEAQQDKSGLPNDRFSAERPEGSISTLTIQRTEQRDSAMYRCASSPREGTRGLGYTFGSGTRLTVV.

This clone was seen more than once but under ten times. CDR3: CASRQGGTDKTYTF. Written as DNA, the CDR3 is TGTGCCAGCCGCCAAGGCGGGACAGATAAAACTTACACCTTC. The rearrangement uses TRBV28 and TRBJ1-2, with 7 bases that match TRBD1. J was trimmed by 11 bases and V by 8 bases; bases with no gene match: 17. Germline CDR1 is MDHEN and CDR2 is SYDVKM. This CDR3 has 14 amino acids.

The chain combines TRBV28 with TRBJ2-3; 10 positions agree with TRBD1. The CDR3 loop spans 23 amino acids. Germline V lookup: CDR1 MDHEN, CDR2 SYDVKM. J gave up 2 bases and V 7 bases, and 30 bases lay outside the gene matches. CDR3 protein: CASTNLHLKDGTGAAPDTDTQYF. The CDR3 bases are TGTGCCAGCACGAATTTACACCTAAAGGACGGGACAGGGGCCGCTCCCGACACAGATACGCAGTATTTT.

This rearrangement joins TRBV5-1 to TRBJ2-3; 10 bases match TRBD2. The length of the CDR3 is 15 residues. Germline V gives CDR1 SGHRS, CDR2 YFSETQ. J gave up 5 bases and V 6 bases, and 9 bases lay outside the gene matches. The CDR3 reads CASNLAGAAGDTQYF. The CDR3 DNA reads TGCGCCAGCAACCTAGCGGGGGCCGCCGGAGATACGCAGTATTTT.

V usage is TRBV2 and J usage is TRBJ2-1, with TRBD2 matching 13 bases. Germline loops: CDR1 SNHLY, CDR2 FYNNEI. The CDR3 length is 16 residues. V shed 5 bases and J 9 bases; nucleotides not matched to a gene: 10. The DNA for the CDR3 is TGTGCCAGCAGTCAACTAGCGGGGGGGCCAACGGGTGAGCAGTTCTTC. Translating gives CASSQLAGGPTGEQFF.

The chain links TRBV11-1 to TRBJ2-3; D may be TRBD2 (7 bases). V lost 6 bases and J lost 6, with 25 bases in between. CDR3 length: 17 residues. Germline V gene sequence: CDR1 SGHAT, CDR2 FQDESV (reference sequence). The CDR3 here is CASSRLGLRGGLDTQYF. Written as DNA, the CDR3 is TGTGCCAGCAGTCGTCTTGGTCTAAGGGGGGGCCTGGATACGCAGTATTTT.

The V gene is TRBV5-5, the J gene TRBJ2-7; D is undetermined. CDR1 and CDR2 (germline): SGHKS, YYEKEE (reference sequence). Trimming cost V 1 base and J 1 base, with 9 bases left between them. There are 14 residues in the CDR3. CDR3 amino acids: CASSLLVGSYEQYF. The CDR3 region has the DNA TGTGCCAGCAGCTTGTTAGTCGGGTCCTACGAGCAGTACTTC.

This clone has more than one count but fewer than ten. The chain joins TRBV7-9 to TRBJ1-5, with D possibly TRBD1 on 5 matching bases. There are 15 residues in the CDR3. CDR1 and CDR2 (germline): SEHNR, FQNEAQ (reference sequence). V was cut by 5 bases and J by 4 bases, with 15 bases left in between. Here the CDR3 DNA reads TGTGCCAGCAGCGCCGGGCCCCCAGGGAATCAGCCCCAGCATTTT. It is translated as CASSAGPPGNQPQHF.

This clone showed up just once. V is TRBV19 and J is TRBJ1-6; unclear D gene. The V end was cut by 7 bases, the J end by 7 bases, with 17 bases between. CDR3 length: 15 amino acids. Germline CDR1 is LNHDA and CDR2 is SQIVND (reference sequence). The chain's CDR3 is CASKEGILINSPLHF. The CDR3 nucleotides are TGTGCCAGTAAAGAGGGAATCCTGATCAATTCACCCCTCCACTTT. The full variable domain, with the rest looked up from reference TRBV19 and TRBJ1-6, is DGGITQSPKYLFRKEGQNVTLSCEQNLNHDAMYWYRQDPGQGLRLIYYSQIVNDFQKGDIAEGYSVSREKKESFPLTVTSAQKNPTAFYLCASKEGILINSPLHFGNGTRLTVT.

The chain is built from TRBV4-3 and TRBJ2-3; the D gene is possibly TRBD2 (5 bases). The V end lost 4 bases, the J end lost 6 bases, and 11 bases lay between the germline ends. This CDR3 spans 13 amino acids. Germline CDR1 LGHNA, CDR2 YSLEER. CDR3 DNA sequence: TGCGCCAGCAGCCCCGGACTTAGGGATACGCAGTATTTT. Encoded protein: CASSPGLRDTQYF.

The gene calls are TRBV5-1 and TRBJ1-3; the D gene is possibly TRBD1 (5 bases). Germline CDR1 is SGHRS and CDR2 is YFSETQ. V lost 2 bases to trimming and J lost 4 bases, with 7 bases between them. CDR3 size: 13 residues. The DNA for the CDR3 is TGCGCCAGCAGCTTTGCAGGGGGAAACACCATATATTTT. Translated: CASSFAGGNTIYF.

J is TRBJ2-6 and V is TRBV5-5, with a tentative D call TRBD2 (6 bases). CDR1 is SGHKS, CDR2 YYEKEE, per germline (reference sequence). The length of the CDR3 is 17 residues. Trimming removed 1 base at V and 1 base at J, with 12 bases between. The DNA of the CDR3 is TGTGCCAGCAGCTTGCGGGGGTTGGGGTCTGGGGCCAACGTCCTGACTTTC. Protein sequence: CASSLRGLGSGANVLTF.